A single sample is the source of the 30 T cell receptor beta chains below, sequenced in a study of Ad26.COV2.S vaccination and SARS-CoV-2 variants. Treatment defined: some 20 received Ad26.COV2.S at low or high dose, single or two shots; roughly five received placebo; per-sample allocation not given. The study sampled participants on day 63 after the first vaccine or placebo injection. Produced via immunoSEQ multiplex PCR; TCRdb's table is partial and in-frame only. This repertoire shows hundreds of thousands of clones, roughly 87% found once; its top ten account for around 3.7%. The material sequenced was peripheral blood, taken in a trial of Ad26.COV2.S vaccine versus placebo. These TCRs come from a person aged 18-65 years who received the Ad26.COV2.S COVID-19 vaccine or a placebo.

The chain couples TRBV5-1 to TRBJ2-2; perhaps TRBD2 as D (5 bases). Trimming removed 0 bases from V and 0 bases from J, with 6 bases in between. The CDR3 length is 15 residues. Germline V gene data show CDR1 as SGHRS and CDR2 as YFSETQ. The CDR3 sequence: CASSLAGANTGELFF. In nucleotides, the CDR3 is TGCGCCAGCAGCTTGGCCGGGGCGAACACCGGGGAGCTGTTTTTT. Complete variable domain (other parts from reference TRBV5-1 and TRBJ2-2): KAGVTQTPRYLIKTRGQQVTLSCSPISGHRSVSWYQQTPGQGLQFLFEYFSETQRNKGNFPGRFSGRQFSNSRSEMNVSTLELGDSALYLCASSLAGANTGELFFGEGSRLTVL.

The V gene is TRBV9, the J gene TRBJ1-2; unclear D gene. In germline, CDR1 is SGDLS, CDR2 YYNGEE. The CDR3 has 16 amino acids. V was pared by 3 bases and J by 8 bases, with 23 bases between. CDR3 DNA: TGTGCCAGCAGCGCCCCCGCGTGGCAGGACGGAGGGGGCTACACCTTC. It translates to CASSAPAWQDGGGYTF.

This chain uses TRBV5-1 with TRBJ2-1, with D perhaps assigned TRBD1 or TRBD2 (6 bases each). Trimming removed 4 bases at V and 6 bases at J, with 14 bases between. This CDR3 contains 14 residues. Germline V gene lookup returns CDR1 SGHRS and CDR2 YFSETQ. In DNA form, the CDR3 reads TGCGCCAGCAGCCTACGGACAGCGGGCAATGAGCAGTTCTTC. It encodes CASSLRTAGNEQFF.

The gene calls are TRBV6-2 or TRBV6-3 and TRBJ1-5; D might be TRBD1 (6 bases). CDR1 and CDR2 from the germline V gene are MNHEY and SVGEGT. This CDR3 is 14 amino acids long. Trimming stripped 4 bases from V and 9 bases from J, with 16 bases between. The CDR3 DNA sequence: TGTGCCAGCAGTTCCACAGGGCCCCGGGGGCCCCAGCATTTT. Translation gives CASSSTGPRGPQHF.

The rearrangement joins TRBV4-1 to TRBJ1-1; TRBD1 agrees at 10 bases. CDR3 size: 15 residues. V gave up 1 base and J gave up 6 bases; unmatched junction bases: 5. Germline values: CDR1 MGHRA, CDR2 YSYEKL. Here the CDR3 reads CASSQGGQGIPEAFF. In DNA form, the CDR3 reads TGCGCCAGCAGCCAAGGGGGACAGGGGATCCCTGAAGCTTTCTTT.

The chain joins TRBV6-5 to TRBJ1-1, with D possibly matching TRBD1 (6 bases). The CDR3 extends over 13 amino acids. Germline CDR1 and CDR2: MNHEY and SVGAGI. The V end was cut by 7 bases, the J end by 5 bases, with 14 bases between. The CDR3 region is CASTTGWGTEAFF. The CDR3 DNA reads TGTGCCAGCACTACAGGGTGGGGGACTGAAGCTTTCTTT.

The chain carries TRBV24-1 and TRBJ2-3, with D perhaps matching TRBD1 or TRBD2 (6 bases each). Trimming left V 6 bases short and J 6 bases short, with 12 bases between. Per the germline V gene, CDR1 is KGHDR and CDR2 is SFDVKD. The CDR3 contains 13 residues. The CDR3 bases are TGTGCCACCAGTAGGGGGGACACTGATACGCAGTATTTT. It translates to CATSRGDTDTQYF.

The chain uses TRBV12-5 and TRBJ1-2; possibly TRBD1 for D (5 bases). Trimming stripped 1 base from V and 3 bases from J, with 24 bases between. The CDR3 loop spans 19 amino acids. Germline-derived CDR1 and CDR2 are LGHNT and FRNRAP. The CDR3 loop is CASGLARGATIPGDYGYTF. The CDR3 DNA sequence: TGTGCTAGTGGTTTGGCTCGCGGGGCTACAATCCCCGGGGACTATGGCTACACCTTC.

The CDR3 loop reads CASSLQYRTDNYGYTF. The CDR3 DNA follows: TGTGCCAGCTCACTACAATACAGAACAGACAACTATGGCTACACCTTC. The J gene is TRBJ1-2, the V gene TRBV18, with no clear D. The CDR3 spans 16 residues. Germline V gives CDR1 KGHSH, CDR2 LQKENI. V was clipped by 4 bases and J by 2 bases, with 17 bases between them. Combining the CDR3 with reference TRBV18 and TRBJ1-2 gives the whole variable domain NAGVMQNPRHLVRRRGQEARLRCSPMKGHSHVYWYRQLPEEGLKFMVYLQKENIIDESGMPKERFSAEFPKEGPSILRIQQVVRGDSAAYFCASSLQYRTDNYGYTFGSGTRLTVV.

The chain carries TRBV10-3 and TRBJ1-5, with TRBD1 identical over 9 bases. This CDR3 is built from 15 residues. J was trimmed by 2 bases and V by 5 bases; bases with no gene match: 4. In germline, CDR1 is ENHRY, CDR2 SYGVKD. DNA of the CDR3: TGTGCCATCAGTACCCGGGACAGGGGCAATCAGCCCCAGCATTTT. Translated: CAISTRDRGNQPQHF.

The CDR3 region has the DNA TGCGCCAGCAGCCAGAAAGCGGGGGGGTGGAATGAGCAGTTCTTC. Encoded protein: CASSQKAGGWNEQFF. J is TRBJ2-1 and V is TRBV4-1; 10 nucleotides match TRBD2. The CDR3 is made up of 15 amino acids. V was clipped by 3 bases and J by 7 bases; unmatched bases: 6. In germline, CDR1 is MGHRA, CDR2 YSYEKL.

The chain is built from TRBV5-1 and TRBJ2-2, with D possibly matching TRBD2 (6 bases). Trimming cost V 4 bases and J 4 bases, with 17 bases left between them. The germline CDR1 and CDR2 sequences are SGHRS and YFSETQ. The CDR3 is 16 residues long. The CDR3 is CASSRQVGGGTGELFF. The CDR3 DNA is TGCGCCAGCAGCCGCCAGGTTGGGGGAGGCACCGGGGAGCTGTTTTTT.

The chain has TRBV11-3 and TRBJ2-1; D is possibly TRBD2 (7 bases). V was shortened by 0 bases and J by 8 bases, with 11 bases between the two germline ends. The germline CDR1 and CDR2 sequences are SGHNT and YENEEA. This CDR3 is built from 14 residues. This CDR3 reads CASSLDGGGDEQFF. The CDR3 bases are TGTGCCAGCAGCTTAGATGGCGGGGGCGATGAGCAGTTCTTC. Together with reference TRBV11-3 and TRBJ2-1, the CDR3 gives the full variable domain: EAGVVQSPRYKIIEKKQPVAFWCNPISGHNTLYWYLQNLGQGPELLIRYENEEAVDDSQLPKDRFSAERLKGVDSTLKIQPAELGDSAVYLCASSLDGGGDEQFFGPGTRLTVL.

The chain has TRBV10-3 and TRBJ2-1; tentatively, D is TRBD2 (5 bases). Trimming cost V 4 bases and J 1 base, with 11 bases left between them. The CDR3 sequence is 15 residues long. The germline gives CDR1 ENHRY, CDR2 SYGVKD. Written as DNA, the CDR3 is TGTGCCATCAGTGGAGCCGGGATTTCCTACAATGAGCAGTTCTTC. It translates to CAISGAGISYNEQFF.

This clone is a singleton in its sample. This chain links TRBV3-1 (or the pseudogene TRBV3-2) with TRBJ1-2; 8 bases line up with TRBD1. With 4 bases clipped from V and 4 bases from J, the junction kept 5 bases outside the gene matches. Germline CDR1 reads LGHDT; CDR2 reads YNNKEL (reference sequence). The CDR3 covers 14 residues. The CDR3 DNA follows: TGTGCCAGCAGCCCCAGACAGGGGATCTATGGCTACACCTTC. This encodes CASSPRQGIYGYTF.

The V call is TRBV5-4, the J call TRBJ1-1; a weak D match, TRBD1 (5 bases). Trimming left V 4 bases short and J 6 bases short, with 13 bases between. The CDR3 contains 13 residues. Per the germline V gene, CDR1 is SGHNT and CDR2 is YYREEE (reference sequence). Written as DNA, the CDR3 is TGTGCCAGCAGCCCGCGGGGGGGTCCTGAAGCTTTCTTT. Protein product: CASSPRGGPEAFF.

V usage is TRBV6-2 or TRBV6-3 and J usage is TRBJ1-5; D unresolved. The germline gives CDR1 MNHEY, CDR2 SVGEGT. Trimming left V 2 bases short and J 0 bases short, with 11 bases between. The length of the CDR3 is 16 residues. CDR3 DNA sequence: TGTGCCAGCAGTTACCCGGTAGTGAATAGCAATCAGCCCCAGCATTTT. It specifies CASSYPVVNSNQPQHF.

This chain links TRBV5-6 with TRBJ1-1, with no clear D. Germline CDR1 SGHDT, CDR2 YYEEEE. Trimming removed 0 bases at V and 1 base at J, with 10 bases between. The CDR3 totals 15 residues. This chain's CDR3 is CASSLVRDRNTEAFF. The DNA for the CDR3 is TGTGCCAGCAGCTTGGTTAGGGATCGGAACACTGAAGCTTTCTTT.

The chain has TRBV6-5 and TRBJ1-1, with D possibly being TRBD1 (5 bases). V lost 2 bases and J lost 4, with 11 bases in between. This CDR3 spans 14 amino acids. Germline CDR1 reads MNHEY; CDR2 reads SVGAGI. The CDR3 DNA is TGTGCCAGCAGTTACGGGGGGGTAGCCACTGAAGCTTTCTTT. Its protein product is CASSYGGVATEAFF.

The CDR3 region has the DNA TGTGCCAGCAGCGTAGTGGAAGGTTGGAACACCGGGGAGCTGTTTTTT. Translating gives CASSVVEGWNTGELFF. The V gene is TRBV9, the J gene TRBJ2-2; D gene unclear. V lost 0 bases to trimming and J lost 1 base, with 10 bases between them. The CDR3 loop spans 16 amino acids. Germline values: CDR1 SGDLS, CDR2 YYNGEE.

This CDR3 reads CASSPGQDNEKLFF. The CDR3 DNA is TGTGCCAGCTCACCGGGACAGGATAATGAAAAACTGTTTTTT. The chain employs TRBV18 and TRBJ1-4; TRBD1 matches at 8 bases. CDR1 and CDR2 from the germline V gene are KGHSH and LQKENI. The junction had 1 base not matched to a gene; V was cut back by 3 bases and J by 4 bases. CDR3 length: 14 amino acids.

This chain joins TRBV9 and TRBJ1-1; the D is unclear. Trimming took 4 bases from V and 1 from J, leaving 11 bases between them. Germline CDR1 is SGDLS and CDR2 is YYNGEE. The CDR3 extends over 14 amino acids. The DNA for the CDR3 is TGTGCCAGCAGCCTAAGACATACGAACACTGAAGCTTTCTTT. It specifies CASSLRHTNTEAFF.

This clone was observed a handful of times. The J gene is TRBJ2-1, the V gene TRBV29-1; 9 bases map to TRBD1. The CDR3 is 14 amino acids. Per the germline V gene, CDR1 is SQVTM and CDR2 is ANQGSEA. V lost 3 bases and J lost 8; bases outside the gene matches: 8. CDR3 sequence: CSVDLDRGVYEQFF. The CDR3 nucleotides are TGCAGCGTTGATTTGGACAGGGGCGTTTATGAGCAGTTCTTC.

V is TRBV5-1 and J is TRBJ1-2; 7 bases line up with TRBD1. Germline lookup yields CDR1 SGHRS and CDR2 YFSETQ. V was pared by 4 bases and J by 1 base, with 4 bases of the junction left unmatched. The CDR3 covers 14 residues. Here the CDR3 reads CASSPGQINYGYTF. CDR3 nucleotide sequence: TGCGCCAGCAGCCCGGGACAGATTAACTATGGCTACACCTTC. The full variable domain, in which reference TRBV5-1 and TRBJ1-2 provide the parts outside the CDR3, is KAGVTQTPRYLIKTRGQQVTLSCSPISGHRSVSWYQQTPGQGLQFLFEYFSETQRNKGNFPGRFSGRQFSNSRSEMNVSTLELGDSALYLCASSPGQINYGYTFGSGTRLTVV.

This CDR3 reads CASSYSTGVEKLFF. The CDR3 DNA reads TGTGCCAGCAGTTACTCGACTGGGGTAGAAAAACTGTTTTTT. The chain employs TRBV6-6 and TRBJ1-4; D gene uncertain. The CDR3 spans 14 residues. Trimming pared 0 bases from V and 8 bases from J, leaving 10 bases between. Germline V lookup: CDR1 MNHNY, CDR2 SVGAGI (reference sequence).

The rearrangement uses TRBV11-2 and TRBJ2-7; TRBD1 agrees at 9 bases. CDR1 and CDR2 (germline): SGHAT, FQNNGV. V lost 1 base, J lost 3 bases, and 10 bases stayed unmatched. The CDR3 runs to 17 residues. CDR3 amino acids: CASSLVGGGQGRYEQYF. The CDR3 coding sequence is TGTGCCAGCAGCTTAGTTGGCGGGGGACAGGGCCGCTACGAGCAGTACTTC.

The V call is TRBV10-3, the J call TRBJ2-7; 12 nucleotides agree with TRBD2. The CDR3 has 18 residues. V was pared by 2 bases and J by 0 bases, with 8 bases of the junction left unmatched. Germline CDR1 reads ENHRY; CDR2 reads SYGVKD. The CDR3 DNA reads as TGTGCCATCAGTGAGAGGGGGCGGACTAGCGGGGCCTCCTACGAGCAGTACTTC. Its protein product is CAISERGRTSGASYEQYF.

V usage is TRBV30 and J usage is TRBJ1-3, with TRBD1 as a possible D gene (5 bases). V lost 1 base to trimming and J lost 9 bases, with 10 bases between them. The CDR3 has 12 amino acids. CDR1 and CDR2 from the germline V gene are GTSNPN and SVGIG (reference sequence). The CDR3 reads CAWSGDEGTIYF. The CDR3 DNA follows: TGTGCCTGGAGTGGGGACGAAGGCACCATATATTTT. The full variable domain, in which reference TRBV30 and TRBJ1-3 provide the parts outside the CDR3, is SQTIHQWPATLVQPVGSPLSLECTVEGTSNPNLYWYRQAAGRGLQLLFYSVGIGQISSEVPQNLSASRPQDRQFILSSKKLLLSDSGFYLCAWSGDEGTIYFGEGSWLTVV.

In this sample, this clone turned up once. The V call is TRBV7-9, the J call TRBJ2-1; D unclear. With 1 base removed from V and 5 bases from J, the gap between germline ends came to 3 bases. CDR3 length: 12 amino acids. CDR1 is SEHNR, CDR2 FQNEAQ, per germline (reference sequence). The chain's CDR3 is CASSLVDNEQFF. CDR3 nucleotides: TGTGCCAGCAGCTTAGTCGACAATGAGCAGTTCTTC. The whole variable domain, filled in from reference TRBV7-9 and TRBJ2-1, reads DTGVSQNPRHKITKRGQNVTFRCDPISEHNRLYWYRQTLGQGPEFLTYFQNEAQLEKSRLLSDRFSAERPKGSFSTLEIQRTEQGDSAMYLCASSLVDNEQFFGPGTRLTVL.

V is TRBV6-2 or TRBV6-3 and J is TRBJ2-2; D is uncertain. The CDR3 is 18 residues long. CDR1 and CDR2 from the germline V gene are MNHEY and SVGEGT. Trimming left V 3 bases short and J 0 bases short, with 17 bases between. The CDR3 region has the DNA TGTGCCAGCAGTTATAATCTCGCGTCAGCCACGAACACCGGGGAGCTGTTTTTT. As protein: CASSYNLASATNTGELFF.